Listed here are 28 T cell receptor beta chains from one sample, sequenced in a study of CD8 T cells in Susac syndrome. With random hexamers, reverse transcription was performed on about 0.5 to 1 ug of RNA. TCRdb reprocessed the immunoSEQ multiplex PCR reads via MiXCR and lists one record per CDR3 protein. Of about 80,000 distinct CDR3 sequences detected, approximately 96% appear once; the ten largest clones hold roughly 0.4%. Sequenced sample: CD8+ T cells from PBMCs. The source of these receptors is a human donor with Susac syndrome.

The V call is TRBV5-6, the J call TRBJ1-5; D not resolved. This CDR3 comprises 15 residues. The V end was cut by 4 bases, the J end by 0 bases, with 11 bases between. In germline, CDR1 is SGHDT, CDR2 YYEEEE. CDR3 bases: TGTGCCAGCAGCCCCGGGCGGCTTAGCAATCAGCCCCAGCATTTT. Residues: CASSPGRLSNQPQHF.

The chain recombines TRBV18 with TRBJ1-6; the D is unclear. V lost 3 bases to trimming and J lost 8 bases, with 14 bases between them. CDR1 KGHSH and CDR2 LQKENI come from the germline V gene. This CDR3 comprises 15 residues. CDR3 loop: CASSPDMRQDSPLHF. The CDR3 bases are TGTGCCAGCTCACCCGACATGCGGCAGGATTCACCCCTCCACTTT.

The V and J genes are TRBV7-9 and TRBJ2-3, with 10 nucleotides matching TRBD2. CDR1 and CDR2 (germline): SEHNR, FQNEAQ (reference sequence). The CDR3 has 17 residues. Trimming removed 5 bases from V and 2 bases from J; junction bases left unmatched: 10. This CDR3 is CASSIFGLAEDTDTQYF. CDR3 coding DNA: TGTGCCAGCAGCATTTTCGGACTAGCGGAAGACACAGATACGCAGTATTTT.

The chain carries TRBV20-1 and TRBJ1-5; D gene unclear. Germline loops: CDR1 DFQATT, CDR2 SNEGSKA (reference sequence). The CDR3 consists of 14 residues. V was trimmed by 3 bases and J by 0 bases, leaving 9 bases between them. The CDR3 spells CSASRSDSNQPQHF. CDR3 coding DNA: TGCAGTGCTAGCCGATCTGATAGCAATCAGCCCCAGCATTTT.

J is TRBJ2-7 and V is TRBV7-8, with 9 nucleotides matching TRBD1. From germline, CDR1 is SGHVS and CDR2 FQNEAQ. The trim removed 9 bases at V and 0 bases at J, leaving 9 bases unmatched. This CDR3 is 15 amino acids long. CDR3 coding DNA: TGTGCCAGTAGTCCGGGACAGGGACCCTCCTACGAGCAGTACGTC. The encoded protein is CASSPGQGPSYEQYV.

This clonotype was seen a single time. The V and J genes are TRBV27 and TRBJ2-7, with D possibly matching TRBD1 (6 bases). This CDR3 contains 16 residues. V was trimmed by 3 bases and J by 5 bases, leaving 20 bases between them. Germline V gene sequence: CDR1 MNHEY, CDR2 SMNVEV (reference sequence). The CDR3 sequence: CASSLVRGQGTDEQYF. CDR3 sequence (DNA): TGTGCCAGCAGTTTGGTCCGGGGACAAGGGACCGACGAGCAGTACTTC.

The chain couples TRBV5-6 to TRBJ1-2, with a tentative D call TRBD1 (5 bases). Trimming shortened V by 2 bases and J by 4 bases, and 12 bases separated the two germline ends. Germline V CDR1 and CDR2: SGHDT, YYEEEE. The CDR3 is 14 amino acids. This CDR3 reads CASSLPQVGYGYTF. CDR3 DNA: TGTGCCAGCAGCTTACCACAGGTTGGCTATGGCTACACCTTC.

This clonotype has only one observation. This rearrangement joins TRBV15 to TRBJ1-1; TRBD1 might be the D (6 bases). Trimming pared 1 base from V and 9 bases from J, leaving 12 bases between. Germline loops: CDR1 LNHNV, CDR2 YYDKDF (reference sequence). The CDR3 is 13 residues long. CDR3 region: CATSRVSGQQAFF. The CDR3 DNA follows: TGTGCCACCAGCAGAGTTTCAGGACAGCAAGCTTTCTTT. Combining the CDR3 with reference TRBV15 and TRBJ1-1 gives the whole variable domain DAMVIQNPRYQVTQFGKPVTLSCSQTLNHNVMYWYQQKSSQAPKLLFHYYDKDFNNEADTPDNFQSRRPNTSFCFLDIRSPGLGDTAMYLCATSRVSGQQAFFGQGTRLTVV.

The rearrangement uses TRBV27 and TRBJ1-2; a weak D match, TRBD1 (6 bases). The CDR3 is 14 amino acids. V lost 5 bases, J lost 8 bases, and 18 bases lay in between. Germline V gene sequence: CDR1 MNHEY, CDR2 SMNVEV (reference sequence). CDR3 sequence (DNA): TGTGCCAGCAGTCTAACAGGGACCTTCAAGGGCTACACCTTC. It encodes CASSLTGTFKGYTF.

The V call is TRBV5-6, the J call TRBJ2-1, with unresolved D. Trimming left V 4 bases short and J 5 bases short, with 16 bases between. The CDR3 extends over 15 amino acids. Germline assignment: CDR1 SGHDT and CDR2 YYEEEE. The chain's CDR3 is CASSAELTTDNEQFF. The CDR3 DNA reads TGTGCCAGCAGCGCCGAACTAACTACCGACAATGAGCAGTTCTTC.

The chain links TRBV5-6 to TRBJ2-1; 7 bases line up with TRBD2. Germline V gives CDR1 SGHDT, CDR2 YYEEEE. The V and J ends lost 0 bases and 6 bases, in that order; junction bases with no gene match: 12. The CDR3 is 17 amino acids. This CDR3 reads CASSLDTLAALGNEQFF. The CDR3 nucleotides are TGTGCCAGCAGCTTGGATACGCTAGCGGCCCTAGGCAATGAGCAGTTCTTC.

The chain uses TRBV15 and TRBJ1-2, with unresolved D. The CDR3 spans 16 residues. Germline-derived CDR1 and CDR2 are LNHNV and YYDKDF (reference sequence). V was pared by 0 bases and J by 6 bases, with 17 bases between. CDR3 amino acids: CATSRDQAHSPHGYTF. The CDR3 region has the DNA TGTGCCACCAGCAGAGATCAAGCTCATTCCCCTCATGGCTACACCTTC.

The CDR3 protein is CATSRELGPGLAGVSTDTQYF. The CDR3, as DNA: TGTGCCACCAGCAGAGAGTTGGGACCGGGACTAGCGGGAGTTAGTACAGATACGCAGTATTTT. The chain couples TRBV15 to TRBJ2-3; 14 bases fit TRBD2. CDR1 is LNHNV and CDR2 is YYDKDF in the germline V gene (reference sequence). The CDR3 consists of 21 residues. V lost 0 bases, J lost 3 bases, and 14 bases stayed unmatched.

J is TRBJ2-7 and V is TRBV20-1; 11 bases align to TRBD2. Unmatched junction bases numbered 9, after V lost 5 bases and J lost 6 bases. This CDR3 is built from 14 residues. Germline values: CDR1 DFQATT, CDR2 SNEGSKA (reference sequence). CDR3 nucleotides: TGCAGTGCTCCCGTGGTAGCGGGGGGGCCCGAGCAGTACGTC. Amino acid sequence: CSAPVVAGGPEQYV.

V and J are TRBV13 and TRBJ2-3, with D possibly matching TRBD2 (5 bases). The CDR3 totals 15 residues. The V end was cut by 5 bases, the J end by 1 base, with 13 bases between. Germline CDR1 and CDR2: PRHDT and FYEKMQ (reference sequence). The CDR3 nucleotides are TGTGCCAGCAGCCCGACGTGGGGAGGCACAGATACGCAGTATTTT. It translates to CASSPTWGGTDTQYF.

This rearrangement joins TRBV5-6 to TRBJ2-1, with 8 bases identical to TRBD1. The CDR3 spans 15 residues. Germline V gene sequence: CDR1 SGHDT, CDR2 YYEEEE. V dropped 3 bases and J dropped 3; count of bases not matched to a gene: 5. In DNA, the CDR3 is TGTGCCAGCAGCTCCGGACAGGGCGACTACAATGAGCAGTTCTTC. It encodes CASSSGQGDYNEQFF.

Here the CDR3 reads CASSKRTVRADQPQHF. The CDR3 DNA sequence: TGTGCCAGCAGTAAAAGGACCGTCCGCGCGGATCAGCCCCAGCATTTT. The gene calls are TRBV6-1 and TRBJ1-5; D uncertain. Per the germline V gene, CDR1 is MNHNS and CDR2 is SASEGT. This CDR3 is 16 amino acids long. V gave up 5 bases and J gave up 5 bases, with 19 bases separating them.

The chain uses TRBV6-8 and TRBJ2-1; D remains unclear. V was trimmed by 7 bases and J by 3 bases, leaving 19 bases between them. This CDR3 comprises 16 residues. Germline V gives CDR1 MNHGY, CDR2 SAAAGT. CDR3 loop: CASIKRVPWVYNEQFF. Written as DNA, the CDR3 is TGTGCCAGCATCAAACGGGTCCCATGGGTCTACAATGAGCAGTTCTTC.

The rearrangement joins TRBV4-2 to TRBJ2-7; D unclear. Trimming removed 0 bases at V and 2 bases at J, with 11 bases between. This CDR3 is built from 15 residues. The germline gives CDR1 LGHNA, CDR2 YNFKEQ. This chain's CDR3 is CASSQEEPAAYEQYF. CDR3 DNA sequence: TGTGCCAGCAGCCAAGAAGAGCCCGCCGCCTACGAGCAGTACTTC.

The rearrangement links TRBV27 to TRBJ2-7; 7 nucleotides agree with TRBD1. Germline V gene sequence: CDR1 MNHEY, CDR2 SMNVEV (reference sequence). The CDR3 consists of 13 residues. Trimming at V came to 6 bases and at J to 4 bases, leaving 6 bases not matched to a gene. CDR3 coding DNA: TGTGCCAGCAGCTGGACAGGAGATTACGAGCAGTACTTC. Amino acids: CASSWTGDYEQYF.

The chain uses TRBV9 and TRBJ2-5; perhaps TRBD2 as D (6 bases). This CDR3 is 12 amino acids long. Germline values: CDR1 SGDLS, CDR2 YYNGEE. V dropped 0 bases and J dropped 10 bases, with 10 bases sitting between them. This CDR3 is CASSVAGGGQYF. The CDR3 region has the DNA TGTGCCAGCAGCGTAGCTGGGGGAGGCCAGTACTTC.

In its sample, this clonotype was seen a few times. J is TRBJ1-1 and V is TRBV12-3 or TRBV12-4; D ambiguous. This CDR3 comprises 10 residues. V shed 7 bases and J shed 3 bases, with 3 bases lying between them. CDR3 residues: CASTDTEAFF. The DNA for the CDR3 is TGTGCCAGCACCGACACTGAAGCTTTCTTT.

Of note for this clonotype: Relative to the germline gene, one junction end is altered; a read error may explain this. In nucleotides, the CDR3 is TGTGCCAGCAGTTTAGGACAGGGGGCTGATGCTTTCTTT. Protein sequence: CASSLGQGADAFF. The chain is built from TRBV12-3 or TRBV12-4 and TRBJ1-1; TRBD1 matches at 10 bases. The CDR3 consists of 13 residues.

This sequence joins TRBV7-8 and TRBJ2-5, with TRBD2 matching 9 bases. After removal of 3 bases from V and 5 bases from J, the junction contained 10 bases not matched to a gene. Germline lookup yields CDR1 SGHVS and CDR2 FQNEAQ. There are 16 residues in the CDR3. The CDR3 spells CASSLRARGGGETQYF. Written as DNA, the CDR3 is TGTGCCAGCAGCTTGCGGGCGCGGGGGGGCGGGGAGACCCAGTACTTC.

The chain carries TRBV28 and TRBJ2-1; tentative D call: TRBD2 (5 bases). Per germline, CDR1 MDHEN and CDR2 SYDVKM. The CDR3 runs to 13 residues. Trimming left V 7 bases short and J 3 bases short, with 10 bases between. The CDR3 protein is CASTPRDYNEQFF. The DNA for the CDR3 is TGTGCCAGCACCCCACGGGACTACAATGAGCAGTTCTTC.

The CDR3 reads CASSTGDRAVGQPQHF. DNA for the CDR3: TGTGCCAGCAGCACAGGGGATAGGGCGGTGGGTCAGCCCCAGCATTTT. V usage is TRBV7-9 and J usage is TRBJ1-5, with TRBD1 matching 7 bases. Germline V gives CDR1 SEHNR, CDR2 FQNEAQ (reference sequence). Unmatched junction bases numbered 13, after V lost 5 bases and J lost 6 bases. CDR3 length: 16 amino acids. Supplemented by reference TRBV7-9 and TRBJ1-5, the full variable domain reads DTGVSQNPRHKITKRGQNVTFRCDPISEHNRLYWYRQTLGQGPEFLTYFQNEAQLEKSRLLSDRFSAERPKGSFSTLEIQRTEQGDSAMYLCASSTGDRAVGQPQHFGDGTRLSIL.

The chain combines TRBV5-1 with TRBJ2-7, with 7 bases that match TRBD2. There are 14 residues in the CDR3. In germline, CDR1 is SGHRS, CDR2 YFSETQ. The V gene end was trimmed by 7 bases and the J gene end by 1 base; junction bases not matched to a gene: 8. CDR3 sequence reads: CASGKTSNSYEQYF. The CDR3 region has the DNA TGCGCCAGCGGAAAGACTAGCAATTCCTACGAGCAGTACTTC.

V and J are TRBV5-1 and TRBJ2-3, with TRBD2 matching over 9 bases. Germline trimming cut 4 bases from V and 4 bases from J; bases unmatched to any gene: 7. CDR3 length: 15 amino acids. Germline-derived CDR1 and CDR2 are SGHRS and YFSETQ. The CDR3 nucleotides read TGCGCCAGCAGCGTGGCGGGAGGGCCGGCAGATACGCAGTATTTT. It specifies CASSVAGGPADTQYF. The complete variable domain, with remaining parts taken from reference TRBV5-1 and TRBJ2-3, reads KAGVTQTPRYLIKTRGQQVTLSCSPISGHRSVSWYQQTPGQGLQFLFEYFSETQRNKGNFPGRFSGRQFSNSRSEMNVSTLELGDSALYLCASSVAGGPADTQYFGPGTRLTVL.